Presented here are 31 T cell receptor beta chains from one specimen sequenced in a study of memory CD4+ T cells and cytomegalovirus serostatus. The sort gate was single viable CD3+CD4+CD8-CD45RO+ cells for memory CD4+ T cells. Sequencing was performed with immunoSEQ multiplex PCR; in TCRdb, only in-frame clones are kept and a portion is missing. The sample lists about 27,000 clones; about 80% were seen once. Sequenced: memory CD4+ T cells from blood. These receptors all come from an adult in good health and CMV-seronegative.

The chain recombines TRBV7-2 with TRBJ2-3; D is perhaps TRBD2 (7 bases). The CDR3 has 16 amino acids. Germline V gene sequence: CDR1 SGHTA, CDR2 FQGNSA. Trimming removed 0 bases at V and 3 bases at J, with 13 bases between. The CDR3 spells CASSLAPGGLTDTQYF. The CDR3 region has the DNA TGTGCCAGCAGCTTAGCGCCGGGGGGCCTAACAGATACGCAGTATTTT.

This clone was seen a handful of times. The chain couples TRBV2 to TRBJ2-5; 11 bases match TRBD1. The CDR3 contains 15 residues. The J segment lost 1 base and the V segment lost 6 bases, leaving 4 bases of the junction unmatched. In germline, CDR1 is SNHLY, CDR2 FYNNEI. This chain's CDR3 is CASRAGTGGQETQYF. In DNA form, the CDR3 reads TGTGCCAGCAGGGCCGGGACAGGGGGCCAAGAGACCCAGTACTTC.

The CDR3 nucleotides read TGTGCCAGCAGCCTATACAGGGCAGGGCAGCCCCAGCATTTT. Translation: CASSLYRAGQPQHF. V is TRBV5-8 and J is TRBJ1-5; D is perhaps TRBD1 (6 bases). The germline V gene has CDR1 SGHTS and CDR2 YDEGEE. V lost 4 bases to trimming and J lost 7 bases, with 15 bases between them. CDR3 length: 14 residues.

Only a few counts were recorded for this clone. V is TRBV15 and J is TRBJ2-5; D remains ambiguous. There are 15 residues in the CDR3. Germline values: CDR1 LNHNV, CDR2 YYDKDF (reference sequence). Trimming stripped 0 bases from V and 5 bases from J, with 13 bases between. The CDR3 here is CATSRDSALGETQYF. In DNA form, the CDR3 reads TGTGCCACCAGCAGAGATTCGGCACTTGGGGAGACCCAGTACTTC.

The chain joins TRBV6-5 to TRBJ1-1; D remains unclear. In germline, CDR1 is MNHEY, CDR2 SVGAGI. V was trimmed by 5 bases and J by 6 bases, leaving 10 bases between them. The CDR3 runs to 12 residues. The chain's CDR3 is CASSRRGPEAFF. The CDR3 nucleotides are TGTGCCAGCAGTCGTCGGGGTCCTGAAGCTTTCTTT.

The V gene is TRBV30, the J gene TRBJ1-1, with D unresolved. Germline CDR1 GTSNPN, CDR2 SVGIG (reference sequence). Trimming left V 0 bases short and J 3 bases short, with 5 bases between. CDR3 size: 12 residues. The CDR3 is CAWSVLYTEAFF. The DNA of the CDR3 is TGTGCCTGGAGTGTTCTGTACACTGAAGCTTTCTTT.

This clone was seen a few times. The chain joins TRBV7-2 to TRBJ2-7; TRBD1 agrees at 8 bases. The CDR3 extends over 15 amino acids. Germline values: CDR1 SGHTA, CDR2 FQGNSA. The J segment lost 2 bases and the V segment lost 3 bases, leaving 6 bases of the junction unmatched. CDR3 sequence reads: CASSFDPTGAYEQYF. CDR3 coding DNA: TGTGCCAGCAGCTTCGACCCGACAGGGGCCTACGAGCAGTACTTC.

The V gene is TRBV11-3, the J gene TRBJ1-4; D ambiguous. Germline loops: CDR1 SGHNT, CDR2 YENEEA. V was pared by 5 bases and J by 5 bases, with 15 bases between. The CDR3 is made up of 15 amino acids. This CDR3 is CASSQDAGYNEKLFF. CDR3 DNA: TGTGCCAGCAGCCAAGATGCGGGGTACAATGAAAAACTGTTTTTT.

V and J are TRBV9 and TRBJ1-6; TRBD1 is a possible D gene (5 bases). The V end lost 4 bases, the J end lost 8 bases, and 16 bases lay between the germline ends. The CDR3 length is 15 residues. CDR1 is SGDLS and CDR2 is YYNGEE in the germline V gene. The DNA for the CDR3 is TGTGCCAGCAGCTCCCGGGGGGGGTGGGATTCACCCCTCCACTTT. Translating it yields CASSSRGGWDSPLHF. Using reference TRBV9 and TRBJ1-6 for the parts outside the CDR3, the full variable domain is DSGVTQTPKHLITATGQRVTLRCSPRSGDLSVYWYQQSLDQGLQFLIQYYNGEERAKGNILERFSAQQFPDLHSELNLSSLELGDSALYFCASSSRGGWDSPLHFGNGTRLTVT.

The CDR3 protein is CASTPGQGAYGYTF. CDR3 bases: TGTGCCAGCACGCCGGGACAGGGGGCCTATGGCTACACCTTC. The chain couples TRBV6-4 to TRBJ1-2, with 12 bases that match TRBD1. The ends lost 7 bases at V and 4 bases at J; junction bases unmatched: 4. CDR3 length equals 14 residues. Germline assignment: CDR1 MRHNA and CDR2 SNTAGT.

The chain employs TRBV6-6 and TRBJ1-5; D is perhaps TRBD1 (6 bases). V was trimmed by 7 bases and J by 4 bases, leaving 14 bases between them. There are 14 residues in the CDR3. Germline-derived CDR1 and CDR2 are MNHNY and SVGAGI (reference sequence). The CDR3 DNA follows: TGTGCCAGCACCATGGGGACACTAAATCAGCCCCAGCATTTT. Translation gives CASTMGTLNQPQHF.

The chain joins TRBV11-2 to TRBJ1-2; TRBD1 agrees at 7 bases. With 5 bases clipped from V and 4 bases from J, the junction kept 4 bases outside the gene matches. CDR3 length equals 13 residues. Germline V CDR1 and CDR2: SGHAT, FQNNGV. The CDR3 DNA reads TGTGCCAGCAGCACGACAGGGCCCTATGGCTACACCTTC. Its translation is CASSTTGPYGYTF.

The gene calls are TRBV6-5 and TRBJ1-3; D perhaps matches TRBD1 (5 bases). From germline, CDR1 is MNHEY and CDR2 SVGAGI. The CDR3 loop spans 15 amino acids. V was shortened by 8 bases and J by 1 base, with 15 bases between the two germline ends. CDR3 nucleotide sequence: TGTGCCAGCGGACCTGGGGGGGGATCTGGAAACACCATATATTTT. Translating it yields CASGPGGGSGNTIYF.

This chain joins TRBV5-1 and TRBJ1-4; TRBD1 matches 11 bases. Looked up from germline, CDR1 is SGHRS and CDR2 is YFSETQ. The CDR3 runs to 14 residues. Trimming at V came to 4 bases and at J to 11 bases, leaving 7 bases not matched to a gene. The CDR3 coding sequence is TGCGCCAGCAGCGGAGGACAGGGGGCTCGGAAACTGTTTTTT. Amino acid sequence: CASSGGQGARKLFF.

The genes are TRBV5-1 and TRBJ1-2; D possibly corresponds to TRBD1 (6 bases). V lost 4 bases, J lost 2 bases, and 18 bases lay in between. This CDR3 has 16 amino acids. In germline, CDR1 is SGHRS, CDR2 YFSETQ. The CDR3 DNA follows: TGCGCCAGCAGCCAAATACAGGGCGTCGAAAACTATGGCTACACCTTC. Translated, it gives CASSQIQGVENYGYTF.

The chain carries TRBV9 and TRBJ1-2; TRBD1 is a possible D gene (5 bases). Germline values: CDR1 SGDLS, CDR2 YYNGEE. The CDR3 extends over 14 amino acids. V was clipped by 2 bases and J by 3 bases, with 11 bases between them. Here the CDR3 reads CASSVLQGDYGYTF. CDR3 bases: TGTGCCAGCAGCGTGCTCCAGGGTGACTATGGCTACACCTTC.

By share, this clone ranks as medium-sized. This chain joins TRBV19 and TRBJ1-1; possibly TRBD1 for D (5 bases). This CDR3 has 15 residues. Germline CDR1 LNHDA, CDR2 SQIVND (reference sequence). Trimming took 3 bases from V and 1 from J, leaving 12 bases between them. The CDR3: CASSILRGENTEAFF. The CDR3 DNA sequence: TGTGCCAGTAGTATTTTGCGAGGGGAGAACACTGAAGCTTTCTTT.

Only one count was recorded for this clone. This sequence joins TRBV7-2 and TRBJ2-1; D may match TRBD1 or TRBD2 (5 bases each). The CDR3 spans 16 residues. The V end was cut by 5 bases, the J end by 0 bases, with 14 bases between. In germline, CDR1 is SGHTA, CDR2 FQGNSA. CDR3 sequence (DNA): TGTGCCAGCAGCGTTTCCGGGGACGGCTCCTACAATGAGCAGTTCTTC. Its translation is CASSVSGDGSYNEQFF.

V is TRBV18 and J is TRBJ1-2; 10 bases align to TRBD1. This CDR3 has 14 residues. With V trimmed by 4 bases and J by 6 bases, 5 bases remained unmatched. Germline V CDR1 and CDR2: KGHSH, LQKENI. CDR3 protein: CASSRDRGQDGYTF. The CDR3 DNA follows: TGTGCCAGCTCACGCGACAGGGGGCAGGATGGCTACACCTTC.

The chain uses TRBV29-1 and TRBJ2-4; the D call may be TRBD1 or TRBD2 (5 bases each). Trimming stripped 0 bases from V and 1 base from J, with 10 bases between. The CDR3 runs 15 residues. The germline V gene has CDR1 SQVTM and CDR2 ANQGSEA. Here the CDR3 reads CSVEDGGFAKNIQYF. The CDR3 DNA reads TGCAGCGTTGAAGATGGGGGATTTGCCAAAAACATTCAGTACTTC.

The V call is TRBV6-1, the J call TRBJ2-7, with a weak D call TRBD1 (6 bases). V was pared by 6 bases and J by 2 bases, with 11 bases between. CDR1 is MNHNS and CDR2 is SASEGT in the germline V gene. CDR3 length: 13 amino acids. CDR3 sequence: CASRSQGPYEQYF. In DNA, the CDR3 is TGTGCCAGCAGATCCCAGGGGCCCTACGAGCAGTACTTC.

The chain combines TRBV7-9 with TRBJ1-1; weak D call: TRBD1 (5 bases). CDR1 is SEHNR, CDR2 FQNEAQ, per germline (reference sequence). The V end lost 5 bases, the J end lost 0 bases, and 10 bases lay between the germline ends. CDR3 length: 14 residues. The CDR3: CASSRGGLNTEAFF. The CDR3, as DNA: TGTGCCAGCAGCCGCGGGGGTCTGAACACTGAAGCTTTCTTT. The full variable domain, its missing parts supplied by reference TRBV7-9 and TRBJ1-1, is DTGVSQNPRHKITKRGQNVTFRCDPISEHNRLYWYRQTLGQGPEFLTYFQNEAQLEKSRLLSDRFSAERPKGSFSTLEIQRTEQGDSAMYLCASSRGGLNTEAFFGQGTRLTVV.

The V and J genes are TRBV7-2 and TRBJ1-1; D is possibly TRBD1 (5 bases). The CDR3 is 15 residues long. Trimming removed 0 bases from V and 9 bases from J, with 17 bases in between. Germline CDR1 is SGHTA and CDR2 is FQGNSA. The CDR3 loop reads CASSLAAGTTDKAFF. In DNA form, the CDR3 reads TGTGCCAGCAGCTTAGCGGCGGGGACGACGGATAAAGCTTTCTTT.

V gene TRBV18 combines with J gene TRBJ1-2; maybe TRBD1 (5 bases). Trimming took off 3 bases at V and 4 bases at J, with 12 bases between the two ends. This CDR3 region has 14 residues. The germline gives CDR1 KGHSH, CDR2 LQKENI. The CDR3 nucleotides read TGTGCCAGCTCACCGGGGGTCGGTACCTATGGCTACACCTTC. Translated, it gives CASSPGVGTYGYTF.

The chain is built from TRBV30 and TRBJ2-6; the D gene is possibly TRBD2 (6 bases). The length of the CDR3 is 17 residues. With 2 bases removed from V and 2 bases from J, the gap between germline ends came to 16 bases. From germline, CDR1 is GTSNPN and CDR2 SVGIG (reference sequence). In DNA, the CDR3 is TGTGCCTGGAGTAGTTTGGGGGGTCGGACTGGGGCCAACGTCCTGACTTTC. It translates to CAWSSLGGRTGANVLTF.

In its sample, this clone was seen a few times. The chain combines TRBV10-3 with TRBJ2-7, with D perhaps TRBD1 (5 bases). CDR1 and CDR2 from the germline V gene are ENHRY and SYGVKD. The V and J ends lost 4 bases and 4 bases respectively, with 14 bases between them. CDR3 size: 14 residues. CDR3 sequence (DNA): TGTGCCATCAGTGGAGACAGTAGTAGTTACGAGCAGTACTTC. Translated, it gives CAISGDSSSYEQYF.

This rearrangement joins TRBV6-5 to TRBJ2-6; the D is unclear. With 3 bases removed from V and 1 base from J, the gap between germline ends came to 7 bases. Germline loops: CDR1 MNHEY, CDR2 SVGAGI. CDR3 size: 15 residues. This CDR3 reads CASSYGRSGANVLTF. The CDR3 nucleotides read TGTGCCAGCAGTTATGGAAGATCTGGGGCCAACGTCCTGACTTTC.

This chain links TRBV20-1 with TRBJ1-6, with a weak D call TRBD1 (5 bases). Germline CDR1 and CDR2: DFQATT and SNEGSKA (reference sequence). CDR3 size: 10 residues. Between the trimmed V and J ends, which lost 1 base and 16 bases, there was a span of 8 bases. CDR3 bases: TGCAGTGCTAGAGCGGACATTCTCCACTTT. It encodes CSARADILHF.

The chain couples TRBV10-3 to TRBJ2-1, with no clear D. Germline loops: CDR1 ENHRY, CDR2 SYGVKD. This CDR3 has 14 amino acids. Trimming removed 8 bases from V and 5 bases from J, with 16 bases in between. The CDR3 sequence is CAIGQIQANNEQFF. CDR3 DNA: TGTGCCATCGGCCAGATCCAGGCGAACAATGAGCAGTTCTTC.

This sequence joins TRBV7-8 and TRBJ2-1; TRBD1 might be the D (5 bases). CDR3 length equals 13 residues. The ends were cut back, 8 bases at V and 6 bases at J, with 14 bases in the middle. Germline CDR1 reads SGHVS; CDR2 reads FQNEAQ. The CDR3 loop is CASGKGTGNEQFF. The CDR3 DNA reads TGTGCCAGCGGGAAGGGAACAGGCAATGAGCAGTTCTTC.

The rearrangement uses TRBV7-3 and TRBJ2-2, with D uncertain. The CDR3 loop spans 15 amino acids. V was shortened by 5 bases and J by 2 bases, with 12 bases between the two germline ends. Germline CDR1 is SGHTA and CDR2 is FQGTGA. The CDR3 DNA follows: TGTGCCAGCAGCCCCCTCGGCCAAAACACCGGGGAGCTGTTTTTT. This gives the protein CASSPLGQNTGELFF.